This is a list of T cell receptor beta chains from one sample in a study of cytomegalovirus exposure and HLA in healthy donors. Here immunoSEQ multiplex PCR was the method, and the copy in TCRdb shows in-frame clones only, minus some. Its table lists about 170,000 clones. The sequencing input was PBMCs. All receptors derive from a woman aged 55 to 70 in good health and CMV-seronegative. Both conserved end residues are part of each CDR3. Fields, in order: V gene, D gene, CDR3 length, J gene, CDR3 protein, CDR3 DNA. The D gene is left open where the match is weak.

v_call: TRBV27; d_call: TRBD2; cdr3_length: 16; j_call: TRBJ2-3; cdr3_aa: CASSLRSGSLTDTQYF; cdr3_nt: TGTGCCAGCAGTTTAAGGAGCGGGAGCCTCACAGATACGCAGTATTTT
v_call: TRBV4-2; d_call: NA; cdr3_length: 14; j_call: TRBJ1-1; cdr3_aa: CASSQARAGTEAFF; cdr3_nt: TGTGCCAGCAGCCAAGCCAGGGCTGGAACTGAAGCTTTCTTT
v_call: TRBV5-1; d_call: NA; cdr3_length: 15; j_call: TRBJ1-2; cdr3_aa: CASSLAYGTLYGYTF; cdr3_nt: TGCGCCAGCAGCTTGGCCTACGGGACACTCTATGGCTACACCTTC
v_call: TRBV10-1; d_call: NA; cdr3_length: 13; j_call: TRBJ2-7; cdr3_aa: CASSDWGVGEQYF; cdr3_nt: TGCGCCAGCAGTGACTGGGGCGTCGGCGAGCAGTACTTC
v_call: TRBV2; d_call: NA; cdr3_length: 13; j_call: TRBJ1-2; cdr3_aa: CASTRTSNYGYTF; cdr3_nt: TGTGCCAGCACCCGTACTTCTAACTATGGCTACACCTTC
v_call: TRBV4-1; d_call: NA; cdr3_length: 11; j_call: TRBJ2-7; cdr3_aa: CASSRGYEQYF; cdr3_nt: TGCGCCAGCAGCCGCGGGTACGAGCAGTACTTC
v_call: TRBV6-1; d_call: NA; cdr3_length: 18; j_call: TRBJ2-7; cdr3_aa: CASSEWVALVAYYYEQYF; cdr3_nt: TGTGCCAGCAGTGAATGGGTAGCTCTGGTCGCCTACTACTACGAGCAGTACTTC
v_call: TRBV7-9; d_call: TRBD1; cdr3_length: 15; j_call: TRBJ1-4; cdr3_aa: CASSLVQGGHEKLFF; cdr3_nt: TGTGCCAGCAGCTTAGTACAGGGGGGTCATGAAAAACTGTTTTTT
v_call: TRBV5-1; d_call: NA; cdr3_length: 15; j_call: TRBJ2-2; cdr3_aa: CASSTRGPNTGELFF; cdr3_nt: TGCGCCAGCAGCACGCGGGGGCCGAACACCGGGGAGCTGTTTTTT
v_call: TRBV19; d_call: NA; cdr3_length: 16; j_call: TRBJ1-5; cdr3_aa: CASSTPPLDYNQPQHF; cdr3_nt: TGTGCCAGTAGTACCCCCCCGTTGGACTACAATCAGCCCCAGCATTTT
v_call: TRBV11-3; d_call: NA; cdr3_length: 13; j_call: TRBJ2-2; cdr3_aa: CASSVGLTGELFF; cdr3_nt: TGTGCCAGCAGCGTGGGCTTGACCGGGGAGCTGTTTTTT
v_call: TRBV4-1; d_call: TRBD1; cdr3_length: 14; j_call: TRBJ1-1; cdr3_aa: CASRDTGGRLEAFF; cdr3_nt: TGCGCCAGCAGGGACACAGGGGGGCGTTTAGAGGCTTTCTTT
v_call: TRBV10-3; d_call: NA; cdr3_length: 13; j_call: TRBJ2-3; cdr3_aa: CAISGRGSDTQYF; cdr3_nt: TGTGCCATCAGTGGAAGGGGTTCAGATACGCAGTATTTT
v_call: TRBV6-1; d_call: TRBD2; cdr3_length: 17; j_call: TRBJ2-2; cdr3_aa: CASSDFLAGVGTGELFF; cdr3_nt: TGTGCCAGCAGTGACTTCTTAGCGGGAGTGGGAACCGGGGAGCTGTTTTTT
v_call: TRBV5-4; d_call: TRBD2; cdr3_length: 17; j_call: TRBJ2-3; cdr3_aa: CACTWTGVGLARDTQYF; cdr3_nt: TGTGCCTGCACGTGGACAGGAGTGGGACTAGCGAGGGATACGCAGTATTTT
v_call: TRBV6-6; d_call: NA; cdr3_length: 11; j_call: TRBJ2-7; cdr3_aa: CASSYRDEQYF; cdr3_nt: TGTGCCAGCAGTTACAGAGACGAGCAGTACTTC
v_call: TRBV6-5; d_call: NA; cdr3_length: 11; j_call: TRBJ2-1; cdr3_aa: CASGRRNEQFF; cdr3_nt: TGTGCCAGCGGGAGGAGAAATGAGCAGTTCTTC
v_call: TRBV7-8; d_call: NA; cdr3_length: 17; j_call: TRBJ2-3; cdr3_aa: CASSPPYRTEIFGTQYF; cdr3_nt: TGTGCCAGCAGCCCCCCCTATCGAACGGAGATTTTCGGTACGCAGTATTTT
v_call: TRBV18; d_call: NA; cdr3_length: 14; j_call: TRBJ1-2; cdr3_aa: CASSPIRGASGYTF; cdr3_nt: TGTGCCAGCTCACCAATCCGGGGGGCGAGTGGCTACACCTTC
v_call: TRBV5-4; d_call: NA; cdr3_length: 14; j_call: TRBJ1-2; cdr3_aa: CASSPNGIERGYTF; cdr3_nt: TGTGCCAGCAGCCCAAATGGGATCGAGCGGGGCTACACCTTC
v_call: TRBV5-6; d_call: NA; cdr3_length: 16; j_call: TRBJ1-1; cdr3_aa: CASSLAGTRVNTEAFF; cdr3_nt: TGTGCCAGCAGCTTGGCCGGGACAAGGGTGAACACTGAAGCTTTCTTT
v_call: TRBV6-5; d_call: TRBD1; cdr3_length: 14; j_call: TRBJ1-4; cdr3_aa: CASSGDRGRQKLFF; cdr3_nt: TGTGCCAGCAGTGGAGACAGGGGGCGGCAGAAACTGTTTTTT
v_call: TRBV18; d_call: TRBD1; cdr3_length: 15; j_call: TRBJ2-7; cdr3_aa: CASSPVTGFSYEQYF; cdr3_nt: TGTGCCAGCTCACCGGTGACAGGGTTCTCCTACGAGCAGTACTTC
v_call: TRBV11-2; d_call: NA; cdr3_length: 16; j_call: TRBJ2-1; cdr3_aa: CASTPPLGPPYNEQFF; cdr3_nt: TGTGCCAGCACCCCTCCCCTAGGCCCACCCTACAATGAGCAGTTCTTC
v_call: TRBV9; d_call: TRBD2; cdr3_length: 15; j_call: TRBJ2-1; cdr3_aa: CASSPGLAGYNEQFF; cdr3_nt: TGTGCCAGCAGCCCGGGACTAGCGGGGTACAATGAGCAGTTCTTC
v_call: TRBV27; d_call: TRBD2; cdr3_length: 14; j_call: TRBJ2-1; cdr3_aa: CASSFSSGRNEQFF; cdr3_nt: TGTGCCAGCAGTTTCTCTAGCGGGAGGAATGAGCAGTTCTTC
v_call: TRBV4-1; d_call: NA; cdr3_length: 15; j_call: TRBJ2-1; cdr3_aa: CASSQAGFSRGKQFF; cdr3_nt: TGCGCCAGCAGCCAAGCGGGATTTAGCCGGGGAAAGCAGTTCTTC
v_call: TRBV28; d_call: NA; cdr3_length: 12; j_call: TRBJ2-1; cdr3_aa: CASSLTGSSEFF; cdr3_nt: TGTGCCAGCAGTTTGACCGGGAGTAGCGAGTTCTTC
v_call: TRBV6-5; d_call: TRBD2; cdr3_length: 16; j_call: TRBJ2-7; cdr3_aa: CASSSGSAGAHYEQYF; cdr3_nt: TGTGCCAGCAGTTCAGGGTCAGCGGGAGCACACTACGAGCAGTACTTC
v_call: TRBV7-2; d_call: TRBD2; cdr3_length: 15; j_call: TRBJ2-3; cdr3_aa: CASSLAGGRTDTQYF; cdr3_nt: TGTGCCAGCAGCCTAGCGGGGGGGCGCACAGATACGCAGTATTTT
v_call: TRBV7-9; d_call: NA; cdr3_length: 17; j_call: TRBJ2-1; cdr3_aa: CASSLGDAGNLAGRQFF; cdr3_nt: TGTGCCAGCAGCTTAGGGGACGCGGGGAACTTGGCGGGAAGGCAGTTCTTC
v_call: TRBV15; d_call: TRBD1; cdr3_length: 12; j_call: TRBJ2-5; cdr3_aa: CATRQGGETQYF; cdr3_nt: TGTGCCACTAGACAGGGTGGTGAGACCCAGTACTTC
v_call: TRBV4-3; d_call: NA; cdr3_length: 14; j_call: TRBJ1-2; cdr3_aa: CASSQGPGSYGYTF; cdr3_nt: TGCGCCAGCAGCCAAGGGCCGGGATCCTATGGCTACACCTTC
v_call: TRBV4-2; d_call: NA; cdr3_length: 15; j_call: TRBJ2-7; cdr3_aa: CASTPNTGSSYEQYF; cdr3_nt: TGTGCCAGCACCCCAAATACGGGAAGCTCCTACGAGCAGTACTTC
v_call: TRBV7-2; d_call: NA; cdr3_length: 11; j_call: TRBJ2-5; cdr3_aa: CASSLGGTQYF; cdr3_nt: TGTGCCAGCAGCTTGGGAGGAACCCAGTACTTC
v_call: TRBV4-1; d_call: TRBD1; cdr3_length: 15; j_call: TRBJ2-2; cdr3_aa: CASSQGQGRIGELFF; cdr3_nt: TGCGCCAGCAGCCAGGGACAGGGGAGGATCGGGGAGCTGTTTTTT
v_call: TRBV14; d_call: TRBD1; cdr3_length: 15; j_call: TRBJ2-7; cdr3_aa: CASSQIGTGVYEQYF; cdr3_nt: TGTGCCAGCAGCCAAATAGGGACAGGGGTTTACGAGCAGTACTTC
v_call: TRBV10-3; d_call: NA; cdr3_length: 14; j_call: TRBJ1-1; cdr3_aa: CAISRQAMNTEAFF; cdr3_nt: TGTGCCATCAGCCGACAGGCCATGAACACTGAAGCTTTCTTT
v_call: TRBV10-3; d_call: NA; cdr3_length: 16; j_call: TRBJ1-2; cdr3_aa: CAISVLRETPGAGYTF; cdr3_nt: TGTGCCATCAGTGTTTTACGGGAGACCCCTGGGGCTGGCTACACCTTC
v_call: TRBV5-1; d_call: NA; cdr3_length: 14; j_call: TRBJ2-1; cdr3_aa: CASSLGTSYNEQFF; cdr3_nt: TGCGCCAGCAGCTTGGGGACATCCTACAATGAGCAGTTCTTC
v_call: TRBV6-6; d_call: NA; cdr3_length: 13; j_call: TRBJ2-7; cdr3_aa: CASSKQDSYEQYF; cdr3_nt: TGTGCCAGCAGTAAACAGGACTCCTACGAGCAGTACTTC
v_call: TRBV4-1; d_call: TRBD2; cdr3_length: 15; j_call: TRBJ2-1; cdr3_aa: CASSRTSGSSREQFF; cdr3_nt: TGCGCCAGCAGCCGGACTAGCGGGAGTTCTCGGGAGCAGTTCTTC
v_call: TRBV9; d_call: NA; cdr3_length: 17; j_call: TRBJ1-6; cdr3_aa: CASSQGRAGARNSPLHF; cdr3_nt: TGTGCCAGCAGCCAAGGTCGGGCGGGGGCGCGGAATTCACCCCTCCACTTT
v_call: TRBV5-1; d_call: NA; cdr3_length: 16; j_call: TRBJ1-3; cdr3_aa: CASSLSVAGTGNTIYF; cdr3_nt: TGCGCCAGCAGCTTGTCCGTGGCAGGCACTGGAAACACCATATATTTT
v_call: TRBV5-3; d_call: TRBD2; cdr3_length: 15; j_call: TRBJ2-7; cdr3_aa: CARSSLAGGSYEQYF; cdr3_nt: TGTGCCAGAAGCTCTCTAGCGGGGGGGTCCTACGAGCAGTACTTC